The table lists the clone carrying this TCR beta chain with many counts. Its target is not known. The V end lost 5 bases, the J end lost 9 bases, and 20 bases lay between the germline ends. CDR3 size: 14 residues. The germline CDR1 and CDR2 sequences are SGHAT and FQNNGV. The entry originates in a study of T cells after yellow fever vaccination. TCRdb ran MiXCR on the 5' RACE reads and lists one entry per CDR3 protein. The sample lists about 360,000 distinct CDR3 sequences, approximately 5.7% occurring once. Study-level results: A large majority of primary-vaccination clones showed up again after the booster (about 97% CD4, 85% to 90% CD8). Clonotypes shared by both compartments, CD4 and CD8, made up a small share.

Sequences were derived from PBMCs, sampled 5 days after the yellow fever booster vaccination. The sequence came from a man younger than 40 who received the YFV17D yellow fever vaccine. The rearrangement links TRBV11-2 to TRBJ2-7; unclear D gene. The CDR3 nucleotides are TGTGCCAGCAGCCCAAGCGAACTTAGGGATGGGCAGTACTTC. Translating gives CASSPSELRDGQYF.